The 5 T cell receptor beta chains given below trace back to one sample, sequenced in a study of blood T cells in healthy people across ages. For the second PCR, which ran for about 7 to 11 cycles, a sample-barcoded 5' primer and a J-beta primer mix were used. Via MiXCR, TCRdb re-called the 5' RACE reads, giving one row per CDR3 protein. The sample comprises roughly 800,000 distinct CDR3 sequences, roughly 64% of which are singletons, and about 20% rests with the top ten. The sample was blood. These receptors were collected from a young man in good health.

In regard to this clonotype: Compared with germline, one end of the junction differs, possibly owing to a read error. This rearrangement joins TRBV20-1 to TRBJ2-7, with 14 bases aligning to TRBD2. The CDR3 spans 17 residues. Per the germline V gene, CDR1 is DFQATT and CDR2 is SNEGSKA (reference sequence). CDR3 loop: CSARGGLAGGVSYEQYF. The CDR3 DNA follows: TGTAGTGCTAGGGGAGGACTAGCGGGAGGAGTTAGCTACGAGCAGTACTTC.

The rearrangement links TRBV5-1 to TRBJ2-1; D gene ambiguous. Germline loops: CDR1 SGHRS, CDR2 YFSETQ. V shed 4 bases and J shed 5 bases, with 4 bases lying between them. The CDR3 extends over 11 amino acids. The CDR3 here is CASSKDNEQFF. DNA for the CDR3: TGCGCCAGCAGCAAGGACAATGAGCAGTTCTTC. The whole variable domain, remainder taken from reference TRBV5-1 and TRBJ2-1, is KAGVTQTPRYLIKTRGQQVTLSCSPISGHRSVSWYQQTPGQGLQFLFEYFSETQRNKGNFPGRFSGRQFSNSRSEMNVSTLELGDSALYLCASSKDNEQFFGPGTRLTVL.

The CDR3 coding sequence is TGTGCCAGCAGCCAACCCCGGGACGGCCTCTATGGCTACACCTTC. It translates to CASSQPRDGLYGYTF. The chain employs TRBV3-1 and TRBJ1-2; possible D gene TRBD1, 5 bases. The CDR3 is made up of 15 amino acids. CDR1 and CDR2 (germline): LGHDT, YNNKEL (reference sequence). The V end lost 2 bases, the J end lost 4 bases, and 14 bases lay between the germline ends. Full variable domain (outside the CDR3, taken from reference TRBV3-1 and TRBJ1-2): DTAVSQTPKYLVTQMGNDKSIKCEQNLGHDTMYWYKQDSKKFLKIMFSYNNKELIINETVPNRFSPKSPDKAHLNLHINSLELGDSAVYFCASSQPRDGLYGYTFGSGTRLTVV.

The V call is TRBV7-2, the J call TRBJ2-5; TRBD2 matches 14 bases. The J call may be wrong; the DNA end is better matched by TRBJ2-7. The CDR3 spans 16 residues. The germline gives CDR1 SGHTA, CDR2 FQGNSA. The CDR3 region has the DNA TGTGCCAGCAGCTCTCCGGGACTAGCGGGAGTAGGCGAGCAGTACTTC. This codes for CASSSPGLAGVGEQYF.

The CDR3 reads CASSDSVDTQYF. For the CDR3, the DNA is TGTGCCAGCAGTGACTCGGTGGATACGCAGTATTTT. The rearrangement joins TRBV6-4 to TRBJ2-3; D gene ambiguous. Trimming shortened V by 0 bases and J by 6 bases, and 4 bases separated the two germline ends. Germline values: CDR1 MRHNA, CDR2 SNTAGT. This CDR3 has 12 amino acids.